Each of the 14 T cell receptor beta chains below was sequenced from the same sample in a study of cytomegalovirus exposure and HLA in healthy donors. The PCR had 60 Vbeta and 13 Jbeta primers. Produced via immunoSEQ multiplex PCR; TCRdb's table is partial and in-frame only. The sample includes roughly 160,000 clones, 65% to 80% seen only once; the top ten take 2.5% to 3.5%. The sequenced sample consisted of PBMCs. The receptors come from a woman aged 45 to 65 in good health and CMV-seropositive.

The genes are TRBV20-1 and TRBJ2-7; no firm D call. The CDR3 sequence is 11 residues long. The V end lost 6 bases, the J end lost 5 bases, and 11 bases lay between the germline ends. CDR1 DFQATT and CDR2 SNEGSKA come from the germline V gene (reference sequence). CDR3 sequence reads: CSAPKRNEQYF. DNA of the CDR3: TGCAGTGCCCCCAAGAGGAACGAGCAGTACTTC.

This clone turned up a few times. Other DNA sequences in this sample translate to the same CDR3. The CDR3 sequence: CASSEAPQGSNTEAFF. In nucleotides, the CDR3 is TGTGCCAGCAGTGAAGCACCACAGGGTTCGAACACTGAAGCTTTCTTT. The chain combines TRBV2 with TRBJ1-1; TRBD1 might be the D (6 bases). Trimming took 0 bases from V and 1 from J, leaving 12 bases between them. CDR1 is SNHLY, CDR2 FYNNEI, per germline. CDR3 length equals 16 residues. Full variable domain (rest looked up from reference TRBV2 and TRBJ1-1): EPEVTQTPSHQVTQMGQEVILRCVPISNHLYFYWYRQILGQKVEFLVSFYNNEISEKSEIFDDQFSVERPDGSNFTLKIRSTKLEDSAMYFCASSEAPQGSNTEAFFGQGTRLTVV.

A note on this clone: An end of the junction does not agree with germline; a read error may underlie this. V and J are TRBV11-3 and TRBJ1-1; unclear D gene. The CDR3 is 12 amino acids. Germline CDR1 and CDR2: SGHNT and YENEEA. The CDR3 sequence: CASSSSNPTALF. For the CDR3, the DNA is TGTGCCAGCAGCTCGTCAAACCCTACAGCCCTCTTT.

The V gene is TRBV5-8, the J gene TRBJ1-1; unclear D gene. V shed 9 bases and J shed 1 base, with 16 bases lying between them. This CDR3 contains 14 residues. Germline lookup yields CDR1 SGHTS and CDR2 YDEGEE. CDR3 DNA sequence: TGTGCCACCTCCCTAGGCCCTTGGAACACTGAAGCTTTCTTT. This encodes CATSLGPWNTEAFF.

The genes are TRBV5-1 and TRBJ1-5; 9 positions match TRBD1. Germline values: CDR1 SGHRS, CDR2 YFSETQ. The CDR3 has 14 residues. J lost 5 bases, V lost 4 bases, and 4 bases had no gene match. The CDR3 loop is CASSPDRGDQPQHF. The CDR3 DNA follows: TGCGCCAGCAGCCCGGACAGGGGCGATCAGCCCCAGCATTTT. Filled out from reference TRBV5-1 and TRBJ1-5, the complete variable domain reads KAGVTQTPRYLIKTRGQQVTLSCSPISGHRSVSWYQQTPGQGLQFLFEYFSETQRNKGNFPGRFSGRQFSNSRSEMNVSTLELGDSALYLCASSPDRGDQPQHFGDGTRLSIL.

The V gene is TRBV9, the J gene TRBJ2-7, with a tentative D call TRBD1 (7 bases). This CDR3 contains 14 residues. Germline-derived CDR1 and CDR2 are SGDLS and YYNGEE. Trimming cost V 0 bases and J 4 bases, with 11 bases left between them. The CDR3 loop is CASSVDRGGYEQYF. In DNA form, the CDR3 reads TGTGCCAGCAGCGTAGACAGGGGAGGATACGAGCAGTACTTC.

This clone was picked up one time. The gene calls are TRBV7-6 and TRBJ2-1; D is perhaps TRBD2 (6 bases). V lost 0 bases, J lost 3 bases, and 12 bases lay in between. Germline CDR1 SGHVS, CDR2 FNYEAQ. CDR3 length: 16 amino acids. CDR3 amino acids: CASSLAGTSFYNEQFF. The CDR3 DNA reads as TGTGCCAGCAGCTTAGCCGGTACTAGCTTCTACAATGAGCAGTTCTTC.

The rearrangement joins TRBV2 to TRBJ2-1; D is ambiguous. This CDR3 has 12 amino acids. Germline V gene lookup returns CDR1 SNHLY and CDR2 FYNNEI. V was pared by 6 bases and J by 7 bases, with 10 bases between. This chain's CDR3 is CASRYGENEQFF. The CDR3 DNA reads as TGTGCCAGCAGGTACGGAGAGAATGAGCAGTTCTTC.

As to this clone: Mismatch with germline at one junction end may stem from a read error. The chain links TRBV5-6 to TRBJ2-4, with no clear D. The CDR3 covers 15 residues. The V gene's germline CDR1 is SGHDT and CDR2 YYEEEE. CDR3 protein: CASSFLSFSKNSQYF. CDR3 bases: TGTGCCAGCAGCTTTTTAAGTTTTTCTAAAAACAGTCAGTACTTC. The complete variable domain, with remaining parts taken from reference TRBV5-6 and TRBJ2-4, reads DAGVTQSPTHLIKTRGQQVTLRCSPKSGHDTVSWYQQALGQGPQFIFQYYEEEERQRGNFPDRFSGHQFPNYSSELNVNALLLGDSALYLCASSFLSFSKNSQYFGAGTRLSVL.

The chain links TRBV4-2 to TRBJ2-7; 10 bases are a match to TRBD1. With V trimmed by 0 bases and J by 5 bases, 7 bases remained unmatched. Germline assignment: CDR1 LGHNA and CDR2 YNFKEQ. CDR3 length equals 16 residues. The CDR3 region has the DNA TGTGCCAGCAGCCAAGACCGGGACAGGGGATTCAACGAGCAGTACTTC. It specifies CASSQDRDRGFNEQYF.

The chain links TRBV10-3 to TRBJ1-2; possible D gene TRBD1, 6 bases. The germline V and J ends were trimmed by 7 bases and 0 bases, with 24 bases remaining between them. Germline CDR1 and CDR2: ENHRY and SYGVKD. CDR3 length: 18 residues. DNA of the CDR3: TGTGCCATCACCAAGAGGGGGTTTGGGGGGGGGCCTAACTATGGCTACACCTTC. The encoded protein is CAITKRGFGGGPNYGYTF.

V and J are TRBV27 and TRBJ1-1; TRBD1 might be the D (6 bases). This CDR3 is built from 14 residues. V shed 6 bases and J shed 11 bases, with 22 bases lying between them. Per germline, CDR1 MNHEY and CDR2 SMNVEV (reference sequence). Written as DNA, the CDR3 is TGTGCCAGCAGACCCAATAGACAACAGGGAAACGCTTTCTTT. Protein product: CASRPNRQQGNAFF.

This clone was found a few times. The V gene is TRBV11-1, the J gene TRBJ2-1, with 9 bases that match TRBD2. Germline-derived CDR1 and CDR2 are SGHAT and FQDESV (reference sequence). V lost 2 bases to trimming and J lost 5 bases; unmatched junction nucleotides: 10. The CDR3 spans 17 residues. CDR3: CASSLFPPGLADNEQFF. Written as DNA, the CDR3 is TGTGCCAGCAGCTTATTTCCCCCGGGACTAGCAGACAATGAGCAGTTCTTC.

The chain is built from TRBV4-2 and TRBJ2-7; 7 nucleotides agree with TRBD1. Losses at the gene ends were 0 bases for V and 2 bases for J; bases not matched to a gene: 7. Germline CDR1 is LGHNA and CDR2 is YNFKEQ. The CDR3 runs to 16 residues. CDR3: CASSQDLRQGAYEQYF. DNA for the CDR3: TGTGCCAGCAGCCAAGACCTTAGACAGGGAGCCTACGAGCAGTACTTC.